Here is one T cell receptor beta chain with its context. TCRdb keeps only in-frame clones here, not all; method: immunoSEQ multiplex PCR. Here the sample spans roughly 320,000 clones, 85% to 90% being singletons. The sample originates from a study of blood T cell repertoires in COVID-19. About the study: Italy, Spain and the United States were the sources of the convalescent and acute COVID-19 samples.

The ends were cut back, 6 bases at V and 2 bases at J, with 16 bases in the middle. CDR3 size: 15 residues. Germline V CDR1 and CDR2: LNHDA, SQIVND (reference sequence). The sequenced sample was peripheral blood. This chain links TRBV19 with TRBJ1-2; tentatively, D is TRBD1 (6 bases). The TCR comes from a woman aged 25-40 years with COVID-19, enrolled during active disease. The CDR3 protein is CASSDQRGQNYGYTF. As DNA, the CDR3 is TGTGCCAGTAGCGACCAAAGGGGACAAAACTATGGCTACACCTTC.